The clone carrying this TCR beta chain came up many times. The target antigen is unknown. Researchers amplified the TCR beta CDR3 regions from RNA transcripts. Carried out on the TCR CDR3, a first-round RT-PCR used the HTBI primer set. One entry per CDR3 protein, called by TCRdb with MiXCR from the multiplex PCR reads. The repertoire includes 400,000 to 550,000 distinct CDR3 sequences, approximately 14% of them detected once, and around a sixth sits in the top ten. The data belong to a study of T cells in Graves' hyperthyroidism and ophthalmopathy. Whole-study results and caveats: From stable hyperthyroidism, ophthalmopathy was separated by a 13 V-J model.

Diagnosis of hyperthyroidism was new in patients aged 18 to 65, and its duration was under 2 months. This CDR3 has 15 amino acids. From germline, CDR1 is SGHAT and CDR2 FQNNGV. Trimming took off 4 bases at V and 4 bases at J, with 16 bases between the two ends. The gene calls are TRBV11-2 and TRBJ1-2; D is possibly TRBD1 (5 bases). The sequence was collected from a woman aged 18-29 years with Graves' hyperthyroidism. The sequenced sample consisted of blood. The CDR3 region is CASSSRDRTSYGYTF. DNA of the CDR3: TGTGCCAGCAGCTCCCGGGACCGCACCTCCTATGGCTACACCTTC. The whole variable domain, remainder taken from reference TRBV11-2 and TRBJ1-2, is EAGVAQSPRYKIIEKRQSVAFWCNPISGHATLYWYQQILGQGPKLLIQFQNNGVVDDSQLPKDRFSAERLKGVDSTLKIQPAKLEDSAVYLCASSSRDRTSYGYTFGSGTRLTVV.